Each of the 25 T cell receptor beta chains below was sequenced from the same sample in a study of esophageal squamous cell carcinoma under preoperative chemotherapy. Time point denoted: after preoperative PTX-NDP chemotherapy. A single record per CDR3 protein comes from TCRdb applying MiXCR to the PCR reads. The sample has 10,000 to 11,000 distinct CDR3 sequences; over 55% are singletons. The sample was taken from a patient given preoperative chemotherapy. The source is a human donor with esophageal squamous cell carcinoma. The donor label of this sample is uncertain.

The rearrangement links TRBV6-1 to TRBJ2-1; D is unresolved. The end of the DNA aligns better with TRBJ2-7, so the J call may be wrong. The V gene's germline CDR1 is MNHNS and CDR2 SASEGT. The CDR3 is 14 amino acids. In nucleotides, the CDR3 is TGTGCCAGCATCTACAATAGCCGCTACAATGAGCAGTACTTC. Residues: CASIYNSRYNEQYF.

In its sample, this clonotype ranks as medium-sized (0.01 to 0.1%). This may be a read error: a much more frequent sequence differs by one nucleotide. CDR3: CASSPLAPDEQYF. The CDR3 DNA follows: TGTGCCAGCAGCCCCCTCGCACCCGATGAGCAGTACTTC. The chain joins TRBV7-2 to TRBJ2-1, with D unresolved. Matching the DNA end better, TRBJ2-7 makes the J call doubtful. There are 13 residues in the CDR3. The germline CDR1 and CDR2 sequences are SGHTA and FQGNSA.

The V call is TRBV6-1, the J call TRBJ2-3; 13 nucleotides agree with TRBD2. Unmatched junction bases numbered 21, after V lost 9 bases and J lost 12 bases. The CDR3 contains 17 residues. Germline values: CDR1 MNHNS, CDR2 SASEGT. The CDR3 DNA sequence: TGTGCCAGTCGAAACTTAGGACTAGCGGGAGATGGAAAGACCCAGTATTTT. Amino acids: CASRNLGLAGDGKTQYF.

This clonotype is large within its sample. The chain combines TRBV6-1 with TRBJ2-1, with 8 bases identical to TRBD1. The assigned J gene may be wrong: the sequence end matches TRBJ2-7 better. The CDR3 is made up of 12 amino acids. Germline CDR1 and CDR2: MNHNS and SASEGT. The CDR3: CASSNRGYEQYF. The CDR3 DNA reads as TGTGCCAGCAGCAACAGGGGGTACGAGCAGTACTTC.

This chain connects TRBV6-5 to TRBJ2-1; 9 bases match TRBD2. The CDR3 sequence is 15 residues long. The V and J ends lost 2 bases and 4 bases, in that order; junction bases with no gene match: 3. In germline, CDR1 is MNHEY, CDR2 SVGAGI. In nucleotides, the CDR3 is TGTGCCAGCAGTTACGATAGCGGGAGTTACAATGAGCAGTTCTTC. This encodes CASSYDSGSYNEQFF.

A note on this clonotype: A read error may produce the germline difference seen at one junction end. The chain links TRBV6-1 to TRBJ2-1, with D unclear. Germline V lookup: CDR1 MNHNS, CDR2 SASEGT. This CDR3 has 12 amino acids. CDR3 loop: CAGWASTDEQFF. CDR3 sequence (DNA): TGTGCCGGCTGGGCCAGCACCGATGAGCAGTTCTTT.

The table lists this clonotype with a count of one. The rearrangement joins TRBV7-8 to TRBJ2-5; 10 nucleotides match TRBD1. Judging by the DNA end, TRBJ2-7 fits better; the J call may be wrong. The CDR3 has 14 residues. In germline, CDR1 is SGHVS, CDR2 FQNEAQ. The CDR3 sequence: CASSLRDRGDEQYF. CDR3 sequence (DNA): TGTGCCAGCAGCCTCCGGGACAGGGGCGACGAGCAGTACTTC.

In regard to this clonotype: Relative to the germline gene, one junction end is altered; a read error may explain this. The chain couples TRBV6-1 to TRBJ2-3; 8 positions agree with TRBD2. There are 18 residues in the CDR3. CDR1 is MNHNS, CDR2 SASEGT, per germline. The CDR3: CASSEAPGGSGATDTQYF. CDR3 DNA sequence: TGTGCCAGCAGTGAAGCCCCCGGGGGTAGCGGGGCCACAGACACGCAGTATTTC.

This chain uses TRBV12-3 or TRBV12-4 with TRBJ1-6, with D unresolved. The CDR3 loop spans 16 amino acids. V lost 6 bases to trimming and J lost 0 bases, with 12 bases between them. The CDR3, as DNA: TGTGCCAGCAGCCCATACGAAAGCTCCTATAATTCACCCCTCCACTTT. Translation gives CASSPYESSYNSPLHF.

In its sample, this clonotype was seen a few times. This sequence joins TRBV7-2 and TRBJ2-7, with 10 nucleotides matching TRBD2. Unmatched junction bases numbered 8, after V lost 0 bases and J lost 0 bases. Germline loops: CDR1 SGHTA, CDR2 FQGNSA. The CDR3 is made up of 18 amino acids. CDR3 sequence (DNA): TGTGCCAGCAGCTTAGCTTCTAGCGGGAGTTCCTACTCCTACGAGCAGTACTTC. Encoded protein: CASSLASSGSSYSYEQYF.

Regarding this clonotype: At one of its ends the junction is not consistent with the germline gene, which may arise from a read error. The chain joins TRBV10-2 to TRBJ2-3, with 7 bases lining up with TRBD2. Germline V gene lookup returns CDR1 WSHSY and CDR2 SAAADI. This CDR3 has 14 amino acids. The CDR3 sequence is CARSGGSYTDTQYF. CDR3 bases: TGCGCGAGGTCCGGGGGGAGCTACACAGATACCCAGTATTTT.

This clonotype was detected ten times or more. The rearrangement links TRBV14 to TRBJ2-6; a weak D match, TRBD2 (6 bases). Trimming shortened V by 1 base and J by 2 bases, and 15 bases separated the two germline ends. CDR1 SGHDN and CDR2 FVKESK come from the germline V gene. The CDR3 has 18 amino acids. This CDR3 reads CASSQGGGSGPGANVLTF. The CDR3 DNA reads TGTGCCAGCAGCCAAGGGGGAGGATCTGGTCCTGGGGCCAACGTCCTGACTTTC.

Regarding this clonotype: This may stem from a read error, because a much larger clone lies one nucleotide away. The V call is TRBV6-4, the J call TRBJ2-1; D remains ambiguous. With the DNA end fitting TRBJ2-7 better, the J assignment may be wrong. This CDR3 region has 17 residues. The germline V gene encodes CDR1 MRHNA and CDR2 SNTAGT. As DNA, the CDR3 is TGTGCCAGCAGTGACCGGATAGCCCCCGTCTCCTACAATGAGCAGTACTTC. It specifies CASSDRIAPVSYNEQYF.

This clonotype was detected many times. The chain is built from TRBV6-1 and TRBJ2-1, with TRBD2 matching 16 bases. The germline V gene has CDR1 MNHNS and CDR2 SASEGT. The CDR3 is 17 amino acids. Trimming took 6 bases from V and 0 from J; bases not matched to a gene: 2. CDR3 nucleotides: TGTGCCAGCAGGGGACTAGCGGGAGGGCTCTCCTACAATGAGCAGTTCTTC. Amino acids: CASRGLAGGLSYNEQFF.

The chain employs TRBV7-2 and TRBJ2-1; 10 bases line up with TRBD2. The tail of the sequence fits TRBJ2-5 better, so the J call may be wrong. This CDR3 has 16 residues. Germline assignment: CDR1 SGHTA and CDR2 FQGNSA. CDR3 amino acids: CASSFGLAAGGETQYF. For the CDR3, the DNA is TGTGCCAGCAGTTTCGGACTAGCGGCGGGCGGCGAGACCCAGTACTTC.

This chain joins TRBV6-5 and TRBJ2-2; 15 bases line up with TRBD2. Per germline, CDR1 MNHEY and CDR2 SVGAGI. Trimming removed 4 bases from V and 5 bases from J; junction bases left unmatched: 5. The CDR3 runs 17 residues. The chain's CDR3 is CASSSSGLAGGTGELFF. CDR3 DNA: TGTGCCAGCAGTTCATCGGGACTAGCGGGAGGTACCGGGGAGCTGTTTTTT.

For this clonotype: The junction departs from the called germline gene at one end, perhaps through a read error. CDR3 amino acids: CRSRGSWAKNTQYF. CDR3 coding DNA: TGTCGCAGCAGGGGCTCGTGGGCCAAAAACACTCAGTATTTC. The genes are TRBV6-1 and TRBJ2-4; weak D call: TRBD1 (6 bases). The CDR3 loop spans 14 amino acids. Germline V lookup: CDR1 MNHNS, CDR2 SASEGT.

This clonotype was observed once. The chain joins TRBV12-3 or TRBV12-4 to TRBJ2-4, with a weak D call TRBD1 (5 bases). Trimming took 4 bases from V and 13 from J, leaving 14 bases between them. CDR3 size: 12 residues. For the CDR3, the DNA is TGTGCCAGCAGTTACTCAGGGCTAGAGCAGTACTTC. This translates into CASSYSGLEQYF.

The chain couples TRBV10-3 to TRBJ2-3; D may be TRBD1 or TRBD2 (6 bases each). The CDR3 is 14 amino acids. Germline V CDR1 and CDR2: ENHRY, SYGVKD. V lost 11 bases and J 12 bases, leaving 27 bases between the germline ends. This chain's CDR3 is CAGIGGRDQETQYF. The CDR3 DNA sequence: TGTGCCGGGATCGGGGGCCGTGACCAAGAGACCCAGTATTTT.

V usage is TRBV6-1 and J usage is TRBJ2-1; weak D call: TRBD2 (6 bases). Gene TRBJ2-7 matches the end of the DNA better, so the J call may be wrong. CDR1 MNHNS and CDR2 SASEGT come from the germline V gene. The CDR3 spans 12 residues. The CDR3 sequence: CASMGGLYEQYF. In DNA, the CDR3 is TGTGCCAGCATGGGGGGACTCTACGAGCAGTACTTC.

For this clonotype: Mismatch with germline at one junction end may stem from a read error. The rearrangement uses TRBV7-2 and TRBJ2-4; the match to TRBD2 covers 8 bases. The CDR3 spans 14 residues. The germline V gene encodes CDR1 SGHTA and CDR2 FQGNSA. CDR3 loop: CASSGGGAKDIQYF. CDR3 bases: TGTGCGAGCAGCGGGGGCGGGGCCAAAGACATCCAGTACTTC.

This clonotype came up a few times. The junction departs from the called germline gene at one end, perhaps through a read error. The V call is TRBV6-1, the J call TRBJ2-3; a weak D match, TRBD1 (6 bases). The CDR3 covers 16 residues. Germline CDR1 MNHNS, CDR2 SASEGT. The CDR3, as DNA: TGTGCCAGCGGGGGATTTGGGGGCCGCGACAAAGATACGCAGTACTTT. It codes for CASGGFGGRDKDTQYF.

The chain links TRBV6-1 to TRBJ2-5; D gene uncertain. The J call is uncertain, as TRBJ2-7 better fits the DNA end. This CDR3 spans 14 amino acids. The germline V gene encodes CDR1 MNHNS and CDR2 SASEGT. The CDR3 region is CASSVTGATYEQYF. The CDR3 DNA sequence: TGTGCCAGCAGTGTCACCGGCGCCACCTACGAGCAGTACTTC.

The gene calls are TRBV7-3 and TRBJ2-3, with TRBD1 as a possible D gene (5 bases). Germline CDR1 SGHTA, CDR2 FQGTGA. There are 15 residues in the CDR3. V was trimmed by 3 bases and J by 1 base, leaving 11 bases between them. The CDR3 is CASSFDSGGTDTQYF. DNA of the CDR3: TGTGCCAGCAGCTTTGACAGTGGGGGCACAGATACGCAGTATTTT.

The chain uses TRBV6-1 and TRBJ2-3, with TRBD2 matching over 9 bases. The CDR3 spans 16 residues. Germline V gives CDR1 MNHNS, CDR2 SASEGT. Germline trimming cut 2 bases from V and 6 bases from J; bases unmatched to any gene: 9. CDR3 sequence reads: CASSELAGGPMDTQYF. The DNA of the CDR3 is TGTGCCAGCAGTGAATTGGCGGGAGGGCCGATGGATACGCAGTATTTT.